This TCR beta chain was sequenced for a study of shared clonotypes between healthy human individuals. Study observations and caveats: In contrast to clonotypes shared by all four donors, non-shared clonotypes had lower generation probabilities.

With respect to this clone: As yet, its antigen is unknown.

The germline V gene encodes CDR1 SGHAT and CDR2 FQNNGV. The CDR3 consists of 13 residues. Trimming stripped 5 bases from V and 3 bases from J, with 10 bases between. The data were produced by immunoSEQ multiplex PCR, yet TCRdb's version contains in-frame clones alone and is incomplete. The sample yields over a million clones, approximately 98.5% seen once. The specimen was naive CD4+ T cells sorted from blood. Regarding subset: CD45RA+ positively selected. This chain links TRBV11-2 with TRBJ1-1, with D maybe TRBD1 (6 bases). The sequence came from a man aged 25 to 40 in good health. The CDR3 DNA reads TGTGCCAGCAGCAACAGGGTAGACACTGAAGCTTTCTTT. Protein: CASSNRVDTEAFF. The whole variable domain, remainder taken from reference TRBV11-2 and TRBJ1-1, is EAGVAQSPRYKIIEKRQSVAFWCNPISGHATLYWYQQILGQGPKLLIQFQNNGVVDDSQLPKDRFSAERLKGVDSTLKIQPAKLEDSAVYLCASSNRVDTEAFFGQGTRLTVV.